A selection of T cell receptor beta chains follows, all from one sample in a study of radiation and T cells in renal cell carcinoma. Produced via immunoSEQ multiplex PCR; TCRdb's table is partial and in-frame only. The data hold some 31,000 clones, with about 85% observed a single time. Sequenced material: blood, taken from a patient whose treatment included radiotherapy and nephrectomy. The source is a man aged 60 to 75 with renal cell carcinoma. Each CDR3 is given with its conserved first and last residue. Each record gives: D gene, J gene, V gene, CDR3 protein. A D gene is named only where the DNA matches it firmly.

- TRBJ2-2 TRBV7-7 CASSLNPGENTGELFF
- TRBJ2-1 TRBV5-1 CASSLAMGSEQFF
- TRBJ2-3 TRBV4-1 CASSQANLISTDTQYF
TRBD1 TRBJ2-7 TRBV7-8 CASSLVRTGRYEQYF
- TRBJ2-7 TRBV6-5 CASRPRTARDEQYF
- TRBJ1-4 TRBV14 CASSQRGTNEKLFF
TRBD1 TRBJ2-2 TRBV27 CASSPGDRFTGELFF
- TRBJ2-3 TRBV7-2 CASSIQGADTQYF
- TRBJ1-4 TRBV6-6 CASSYSGDRANEKLFF
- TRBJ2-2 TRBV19 CASKDNPNTGELFF
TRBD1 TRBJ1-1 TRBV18 CASSPPNRGGLNTEAFF
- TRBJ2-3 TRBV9 CASSVSPLAGDTQYF
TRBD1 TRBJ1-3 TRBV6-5 CASSRSGTAGNTIYF
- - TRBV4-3 CASSQGDHTFYEQYF
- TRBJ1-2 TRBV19 CASSISGPSPTEHYGYTF
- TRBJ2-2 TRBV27 CASSLVGGELFF
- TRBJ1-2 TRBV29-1 CSGISDSYGYTF
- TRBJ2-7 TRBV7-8 CASSLGGSTYEQYF
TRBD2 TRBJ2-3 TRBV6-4 CASSEGGGSIDTQYF
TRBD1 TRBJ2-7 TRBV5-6 CASSWGTGTGYEQYF
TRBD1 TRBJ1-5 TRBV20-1 CRDREDQPQHF
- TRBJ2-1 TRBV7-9 CASGRASGNEQFF
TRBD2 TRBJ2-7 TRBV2 CASQTSGYSYEQYF